This T cell receptor beta chain stems from a study of cytomegalovirus exposure and HLA in healthy donors. Findings and caveats of the study: A list of around 150 TCR beta chains associated with cytomegalovirus was given. Because they were indistinguishable, some V segments, including TRBV6-2 and TRBV6-3, were excluded. Testing in vitro showed a few CMV-associated chains specific for CMV antigens.

A word on this clone: What it binds is unknown.

Vbeta (60) and Jbeta (13) primers were used in the PCR. Original processing methods: In a later analysis, approximately 80 million unique TCR beta chains included roughly 11 million shared by two or more donors. Libraries were prepared by immunoSEQ multiplex PCR; TCRdb keeps only in-frame clonotypes and omits some of them. That table is the source of V, J and clone size, and D and trimming were worked out from the DNA. The sample holds 150,000 to 200,000 clones, approximately 80% seen once. The CDR3 extends over 15 amino acids. V lost 1 base to trimming and J lost 5 bases, with 12 bases between them. Germline V gene sequence: CDR1 SGHDN, CDR2 FVKESK.

The chain links TRBV14 to TRBJ2-1, with TRBD2 as a possible D gene (5 bases). The TCR comes from a male donor in good health and CMV-seronegative. The sample consisted of PBMCs. CDR3 sequence reads: CASSQAGIRNNEQFF. The CDR3 nucleotides are TGTGCCAGCAGCCAAGCGGGGATTAGGAACAATGAGCAGTTCTTC.